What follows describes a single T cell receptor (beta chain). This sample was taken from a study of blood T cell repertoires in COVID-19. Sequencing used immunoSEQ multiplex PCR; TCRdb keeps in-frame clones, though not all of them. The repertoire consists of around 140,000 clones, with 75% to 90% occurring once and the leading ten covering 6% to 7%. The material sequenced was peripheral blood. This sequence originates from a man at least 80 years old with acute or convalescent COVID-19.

The CDR3 protein is CASSQGYSGANVLTF. The CDR3 nucleotides read TGTGCCAGCAGCCAAGGTTACTCTGGGGCCAACGTCCTGACTTTC. The chain joins TRBV3-1 (or the pseudogene TRBV3-2) to TRBJ2-6; no reliable D call. The germline V gene has CDR1 LGHDT and CDR2 YNNKEL (reference sequence). The CDR3 has 15 residues. The V and J ends lost 1 base and 0 bases respectively, with 4 bases between them.